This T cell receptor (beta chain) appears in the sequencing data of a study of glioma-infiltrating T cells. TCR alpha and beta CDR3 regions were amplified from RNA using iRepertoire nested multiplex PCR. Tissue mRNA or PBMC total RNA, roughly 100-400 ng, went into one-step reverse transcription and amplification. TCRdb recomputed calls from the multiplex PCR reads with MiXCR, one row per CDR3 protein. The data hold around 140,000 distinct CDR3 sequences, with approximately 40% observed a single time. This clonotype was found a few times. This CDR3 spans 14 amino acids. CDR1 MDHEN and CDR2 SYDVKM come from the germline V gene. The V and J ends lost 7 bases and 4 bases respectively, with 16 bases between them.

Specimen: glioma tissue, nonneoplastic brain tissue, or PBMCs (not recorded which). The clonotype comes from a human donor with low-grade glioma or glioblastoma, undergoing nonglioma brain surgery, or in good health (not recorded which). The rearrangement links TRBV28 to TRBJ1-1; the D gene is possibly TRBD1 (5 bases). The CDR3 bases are TGTGCCAGCAATAACAGGAAGAGGGGCACTGAAGCTTTCTTT. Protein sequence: CASNNRKRGTEAFF.